This T cell receptor beta chain came from a study of blood T cells in healthy people across ages. Sample-barcoded 5' priming and a J-beta primer mix drove a second PCR of roughly 6 to 12 cycles. TCRdb re-analysed the 5' RACE reads in MiXCR, keeping a single row per CDR3 protein. The table records about 290,000 distinct CDR3 sequences, about 25% of them present only once. The CDR3 spans 15 residues. V trimming: 3 bases; J trimming: 3 bases; junction bases outside the gene matches: 4. Germline loops: CDR1 SGHTA, CDR2 FQGTGA. The sample comprised blood. The rearrangement links TRBV7-3 to TRBJ2-1, with TRBD1 matching over 8 bases. The TCR comes from a woman in her seventies in good health. Here the CDR3 DNA reads TGTGCCAGCAGCTTGGGACAGGTCCTCTACAATGAGCAGTTCTTC. It encodes CASSLGQVLYNEQFF.